This section outlines one T cell receptor (beta chain) sequence together with its context. The antigen this receptor binds is unknown. It has no much larger one-base neighbor in the sample; base qualities were not kept. These data come from a study of CD8 T cells in Susac syndrome (dated by TCRdb to between 2017 and 2020). Regarding the study in general: Among the sequenced Susac syndrome patients, about 6 had clinically active disease and roughly eight were in clinical remission. Whether CD8+ T cell activation and differentiation in Susac syndrome was antigen driven was tested using repertoire sequencing. At blood withdrawal, Susac syndrome patients were either therapy-naive, taking corticosteroids (in some cases with IVIg as well), or taking IVIg alone.

RNA was extracted with the RNeasy kit and roughly 0.5 to 1 ug was reverse transcribed using random hexamers. The immunoSEQ multiplex PCR assay, covering 54 Vbeta and 13 Jbeta segments, was used to amplify TCR beta CDR3 regions. To correct PCR amplification bias, a synthetic template baseline was used for both primer optimization and computational correction. In the authors' own workflow: Reads were assigned to V, D and J genes according to IMGT and analyzed in immunoSEQ Analyzer, with only productive sequences retained. Clonality was computed as one minus Shannon entropy normalized by log2 of the number of productive unique sequences. Public and private clones were assessed among the 100 most prevalent clones of each patient and control. Susac-specific clones were defined as absent from healthy and MS cohorts, 800 to 1,200 published viral clones and other ImmuneACCESS disease sequences. TCRdb reworked the public reads: Q25 trimming with fastp, MiXCR clone assembly, productive beta chains retained. Identical CDR3 protein sequences are pooled into one entry, listed with their most common genes and DNA. What appears here as the V and J calls and clone size reflects TCRdb's work, not the paper's. The sample has under 150,000 distinct CDR3 sequences on record, 85% to 95% of them singletons. About 0.15% of the sample is in the top ten clones.

Measured from the cysteine to the phenylalanine, the CDR3 is 13 residues long. Only CDR3 DNA remains: 39 bases, in frame from the first base. Cut back by 6 bases and 3 bases, the V and J ends lie 6 bases apart. Peripheral blood CD8+ and CD4+ T cells from healthy donors, Susac syndrome patients and multiple sclerosis patients were profiled using high-throughput TCR beta sequencing. The Susac syndrome patients fulfilled recently defined diagnostic criteria for definite or probable disease. CD8+ TEMRA cells were enriched by FACS, while bulk CD8+ and CD4+ T cells were purified by magnetic negative isolation. Blood was collected in EDTA tubes and processed within 24 hours, with PBMCs isolated through density gradient centrifugation. PBMCs destined for TCR sequencing were cryopreserved in liquid nitrogen and later thawed in a 37 °C water bath. A purity of at least 90% was achieved for sorted or isolated CD4+, CD8+ and CD8+ TEMRA cells.

Here is what the overall study found, with its caveats: The CD4+ T cell repertoire of patients with Susac syndrome showed no detectable clonal expansion. The number of individuals in the TCR sequencing and HLA analysis was recognized as being relatively small.

The rearrangement combines TRBV12-3 or TRBV12-4 with TRBJ2-6; the D gene remains uncertain. Sequenced material: CD4+ T cells from PBMCs. This TCR derives from a human donor with Susac syndrome. The DNA is as follows: TGTGCCAGCAGAACGAATGGGGCCAACGTCCTGACTTTC. Its coded protein is CASRTNGANVLTF.